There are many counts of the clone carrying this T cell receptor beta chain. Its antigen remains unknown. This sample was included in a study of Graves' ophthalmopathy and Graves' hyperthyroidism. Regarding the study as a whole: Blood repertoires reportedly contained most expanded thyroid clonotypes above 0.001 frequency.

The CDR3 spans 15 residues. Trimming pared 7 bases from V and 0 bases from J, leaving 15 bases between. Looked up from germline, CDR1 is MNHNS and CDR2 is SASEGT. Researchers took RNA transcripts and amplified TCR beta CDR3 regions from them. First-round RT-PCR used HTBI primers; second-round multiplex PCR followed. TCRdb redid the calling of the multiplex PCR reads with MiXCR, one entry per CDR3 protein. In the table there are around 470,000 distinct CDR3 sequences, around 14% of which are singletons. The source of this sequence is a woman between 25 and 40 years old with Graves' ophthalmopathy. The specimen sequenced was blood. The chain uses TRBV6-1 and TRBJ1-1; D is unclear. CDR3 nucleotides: TGTGCCAGCATAGGAGGGTGGAAGATGAACACTGAAGCTTTCTTT. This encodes CASIGGWKMNTEAFF.